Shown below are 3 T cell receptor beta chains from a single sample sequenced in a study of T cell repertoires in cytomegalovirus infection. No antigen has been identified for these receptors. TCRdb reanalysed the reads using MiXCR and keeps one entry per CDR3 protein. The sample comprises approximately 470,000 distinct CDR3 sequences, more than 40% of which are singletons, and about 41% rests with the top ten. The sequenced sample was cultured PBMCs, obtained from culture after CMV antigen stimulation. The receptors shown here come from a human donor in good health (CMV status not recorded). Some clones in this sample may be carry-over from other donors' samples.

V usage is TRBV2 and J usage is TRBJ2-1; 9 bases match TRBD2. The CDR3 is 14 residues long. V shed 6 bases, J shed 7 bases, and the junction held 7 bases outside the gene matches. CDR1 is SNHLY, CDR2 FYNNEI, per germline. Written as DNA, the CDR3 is TGTGCCAGCAGGCGGGAGGGCCTTATAAATGAGCAGTTCTTC. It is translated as CASRREGLINEQFF. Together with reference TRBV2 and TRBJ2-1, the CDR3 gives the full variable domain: EPEVTQTPSHQVTQMGQEVILRCVPISNHLYFYWYRQILGQKVEFLVSFYNNEISEKSEIFDDQFSVERPDGSNFTLKIRSTKLEDSAMYFCASRREGLINEQFFGPGTRLTVL.

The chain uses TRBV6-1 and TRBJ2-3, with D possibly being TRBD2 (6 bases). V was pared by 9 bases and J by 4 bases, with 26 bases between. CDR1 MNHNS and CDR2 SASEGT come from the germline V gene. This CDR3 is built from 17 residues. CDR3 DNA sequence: TGTGCCAGTTGGGAGGCCTTGATATTGGGAGCCCCAGATACGCAGTATTTT. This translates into CASWEALILGAPDTQYF.

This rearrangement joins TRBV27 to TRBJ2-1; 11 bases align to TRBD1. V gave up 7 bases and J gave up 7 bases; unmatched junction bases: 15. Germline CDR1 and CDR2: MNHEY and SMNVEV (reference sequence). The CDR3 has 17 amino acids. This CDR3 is CASIPDLRDRGLNEQFF. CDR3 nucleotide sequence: TGTGCCAGCATCCCGGACCTCCGGGACAGGGGGTTGAATGAGCAGTTCTTC.